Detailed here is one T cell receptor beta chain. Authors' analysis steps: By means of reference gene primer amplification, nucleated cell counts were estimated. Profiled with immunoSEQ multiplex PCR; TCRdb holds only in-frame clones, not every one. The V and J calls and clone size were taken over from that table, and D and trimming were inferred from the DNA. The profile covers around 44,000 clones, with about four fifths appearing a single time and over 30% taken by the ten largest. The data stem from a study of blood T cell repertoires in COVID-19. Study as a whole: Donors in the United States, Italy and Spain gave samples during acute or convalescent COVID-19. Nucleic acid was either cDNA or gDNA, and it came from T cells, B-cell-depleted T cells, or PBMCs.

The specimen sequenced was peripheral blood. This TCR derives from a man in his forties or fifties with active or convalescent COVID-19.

CDR3 sequence (DNA): TGTGCCAGCAGCTTAGTCCCCGCCGGGGGTTCACCCCTCCACTTT. Translating it yields CASSLVPAGGSPLHF. V is TRBV7-2 and J is TRBJ1-6; weak D call: TRBD1 (5 bases). This CDR3 has 15 residues. V dropped 1 base and J dropped 9 bases, with 13 bases sitting between them. Germline CDR1 SGHTA, CDR2 FQGNSA.